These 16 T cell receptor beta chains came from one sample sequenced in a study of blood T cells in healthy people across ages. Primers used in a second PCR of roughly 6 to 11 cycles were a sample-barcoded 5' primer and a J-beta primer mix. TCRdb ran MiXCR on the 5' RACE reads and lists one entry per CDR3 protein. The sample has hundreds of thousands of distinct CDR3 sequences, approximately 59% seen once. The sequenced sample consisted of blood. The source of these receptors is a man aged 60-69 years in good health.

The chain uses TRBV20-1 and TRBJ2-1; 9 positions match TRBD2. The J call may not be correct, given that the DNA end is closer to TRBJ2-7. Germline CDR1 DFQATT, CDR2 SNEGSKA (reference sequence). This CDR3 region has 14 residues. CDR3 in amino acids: CSVNSGGTYNEQYF. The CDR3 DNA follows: TGCAGTGTGAATAGCGGGGGCACCTACAATGAGCAGTACTTC.

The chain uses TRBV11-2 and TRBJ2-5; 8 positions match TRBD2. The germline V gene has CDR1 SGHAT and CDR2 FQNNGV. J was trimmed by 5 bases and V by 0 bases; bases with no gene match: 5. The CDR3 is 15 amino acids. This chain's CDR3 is CASSLEGGGSETQYF. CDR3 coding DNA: TGTGCCAGCAGCTTAGAAGGCGGGGGGAGTGAGACCCAGTACTTC.

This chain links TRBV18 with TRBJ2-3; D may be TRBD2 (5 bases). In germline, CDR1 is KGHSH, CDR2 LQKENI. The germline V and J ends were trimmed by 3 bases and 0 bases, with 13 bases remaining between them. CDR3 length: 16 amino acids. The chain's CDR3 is CASSPWASPSTDTQYF. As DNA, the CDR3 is TGTGCCAGCTCACCTTGGGCTAGCCCCAGCACAGATACGCAGTATTTT.

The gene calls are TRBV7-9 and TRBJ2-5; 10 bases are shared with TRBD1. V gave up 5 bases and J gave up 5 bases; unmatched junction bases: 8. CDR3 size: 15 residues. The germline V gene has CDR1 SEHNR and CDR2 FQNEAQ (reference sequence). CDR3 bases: TGTGCCAGCAGCGGCAGACAGGGGGCATGGGAGACCCAGTACTTC. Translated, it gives CASSGRQGAWETQYF.

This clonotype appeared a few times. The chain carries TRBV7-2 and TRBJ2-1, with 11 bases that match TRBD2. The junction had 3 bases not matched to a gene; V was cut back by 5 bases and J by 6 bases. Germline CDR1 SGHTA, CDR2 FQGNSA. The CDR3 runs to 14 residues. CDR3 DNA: TGTGCCAGCAGCACCGGACTAGCGGGCAATGAGCAGTTCTTC. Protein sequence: CASSTGLAGNEQFF.

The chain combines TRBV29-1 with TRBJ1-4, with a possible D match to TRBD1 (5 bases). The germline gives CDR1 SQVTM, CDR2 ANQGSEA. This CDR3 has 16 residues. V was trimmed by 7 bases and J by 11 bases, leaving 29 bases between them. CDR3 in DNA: TGCAGCGACCGGTCGGACACTGGAGGAAGTGGTGAGAAACTGTTTTTT. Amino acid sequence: CSDRSDTGGSGEKLFF.

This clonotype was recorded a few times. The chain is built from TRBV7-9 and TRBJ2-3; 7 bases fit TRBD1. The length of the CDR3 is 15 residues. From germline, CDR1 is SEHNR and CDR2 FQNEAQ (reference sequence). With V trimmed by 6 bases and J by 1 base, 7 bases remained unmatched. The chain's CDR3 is CASSLTGTGTDTQYF. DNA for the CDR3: TGTGCCAGCAGTCTAACCGGGACAGGCACAGATACGCAGTATTTT.

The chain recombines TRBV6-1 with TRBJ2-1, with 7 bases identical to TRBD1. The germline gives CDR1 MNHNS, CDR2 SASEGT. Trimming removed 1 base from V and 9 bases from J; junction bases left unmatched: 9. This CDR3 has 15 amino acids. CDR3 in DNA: TGTGCCAGCAGTGAAGTCTTCAACAGGGGCGGTGAGCAGTTCTTC. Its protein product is CASSEVFNRGGEQFF.

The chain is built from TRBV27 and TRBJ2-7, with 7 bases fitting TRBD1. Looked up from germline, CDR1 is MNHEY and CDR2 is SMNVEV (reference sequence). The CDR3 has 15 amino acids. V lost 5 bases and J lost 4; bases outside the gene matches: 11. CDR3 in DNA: TGTGCCAGCAGTGCACACAAACAGGGGAAGTACGAGCAGTACTTC. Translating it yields CASSAHKQGKYEQYF.

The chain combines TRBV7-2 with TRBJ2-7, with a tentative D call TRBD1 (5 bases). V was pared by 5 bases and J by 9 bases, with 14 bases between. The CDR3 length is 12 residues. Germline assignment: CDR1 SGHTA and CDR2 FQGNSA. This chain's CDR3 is CASSTDTLRQYF. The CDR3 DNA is TGTGCCAGCAGCACGGACACCCTCAGGCAGTACTTC.

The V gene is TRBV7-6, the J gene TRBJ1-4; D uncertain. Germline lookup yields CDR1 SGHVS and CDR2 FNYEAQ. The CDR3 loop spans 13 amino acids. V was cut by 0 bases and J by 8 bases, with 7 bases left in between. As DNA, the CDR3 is TGTGCCAGCAGCTTAGCGGTCCGAGAAAAACTGTTTTTT. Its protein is CASSLAVREKLFF.

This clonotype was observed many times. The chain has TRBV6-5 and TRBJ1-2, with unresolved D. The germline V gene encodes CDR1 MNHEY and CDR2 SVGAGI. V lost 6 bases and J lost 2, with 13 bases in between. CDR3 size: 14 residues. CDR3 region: CASRQDQSNYGYTF. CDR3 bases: TGTGCCAGCAGACAAGACCAGAGCAACTATGGCTACACCTTC.

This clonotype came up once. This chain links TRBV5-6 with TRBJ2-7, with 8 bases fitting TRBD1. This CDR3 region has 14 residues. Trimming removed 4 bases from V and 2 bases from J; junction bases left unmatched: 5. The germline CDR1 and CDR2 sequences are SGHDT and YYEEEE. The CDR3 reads CASSRPGQAYEQYF. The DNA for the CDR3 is TGTGCCAGCAGCCGCCCGGGACAGGCCTACGAGCAGTACTTC.

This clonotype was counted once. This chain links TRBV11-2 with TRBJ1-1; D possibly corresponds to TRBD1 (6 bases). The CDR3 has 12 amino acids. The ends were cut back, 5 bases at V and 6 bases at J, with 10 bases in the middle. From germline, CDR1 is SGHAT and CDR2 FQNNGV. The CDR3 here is CASSGQGSEAFF. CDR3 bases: TGTGCCAGCAGCGGTCAGGGGTCTGAAGCTTTCTTT.

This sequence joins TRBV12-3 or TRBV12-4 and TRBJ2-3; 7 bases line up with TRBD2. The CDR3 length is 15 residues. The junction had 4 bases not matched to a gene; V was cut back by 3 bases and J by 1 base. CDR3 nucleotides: TGTGCCAGCAGTTTCCGGCTAGCGGGCACAGATACGCAGTATTTT. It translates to CASSFRLAGTDTQYF.

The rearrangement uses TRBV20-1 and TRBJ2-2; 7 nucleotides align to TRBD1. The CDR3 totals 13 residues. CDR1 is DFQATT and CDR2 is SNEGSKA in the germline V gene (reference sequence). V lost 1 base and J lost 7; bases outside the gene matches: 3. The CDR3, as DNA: TGCAGTGCTAGAGGACAGGGTGGCGGGGAGCTGTTTTTT. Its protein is CSARGQGGGELFF.